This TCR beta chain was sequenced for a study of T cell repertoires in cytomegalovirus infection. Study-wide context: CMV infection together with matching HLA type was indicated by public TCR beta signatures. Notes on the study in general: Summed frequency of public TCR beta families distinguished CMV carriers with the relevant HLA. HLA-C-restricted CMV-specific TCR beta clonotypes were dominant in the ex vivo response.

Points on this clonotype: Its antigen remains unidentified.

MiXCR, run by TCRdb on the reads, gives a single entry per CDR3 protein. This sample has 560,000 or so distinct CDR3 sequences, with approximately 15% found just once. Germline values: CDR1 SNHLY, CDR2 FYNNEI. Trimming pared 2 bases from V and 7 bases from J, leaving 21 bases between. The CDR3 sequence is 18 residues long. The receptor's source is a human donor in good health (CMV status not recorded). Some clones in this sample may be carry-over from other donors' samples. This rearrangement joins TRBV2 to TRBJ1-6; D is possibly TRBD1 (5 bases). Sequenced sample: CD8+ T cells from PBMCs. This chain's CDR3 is CASSEMVQGGLGNSPLHF. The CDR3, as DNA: TGTGCCAGCAGTGAAATGGTCCAGGGCGGCCTCGGGAATTCACCCCTCCACTTT.